What follows are 15 T cell receptor beta chains derived from one specimen sequenced in a study of blood T cell repertoires in COVID-19. Sequencing used immunoSEQ multiplex PCR; TCRdb keeps in-frame clones, though not all of them. The data hold 200,000 to 300,000 clones, with 65% to 90% observed a single time. The specimen was peripheral blood. All receptors derive from a man aged 40-49 years who had recovered from COVID-19.

The rearrangement links TRBV6-5 to TRBJ1-2, with 9 bases that match TRBD1. The CDR3 is made up of 14 amino acids. V lost 5 bases, J lost 7 bases, and 8 bases stayed unmatched. The germline CDR1 and CDR2 sequences are MNHEY and SVGAGI. The CDR3 reads CASSLRDRVSGYTF. Written as DNA, the CDR3 is TGTGCCAGCAGTCTTCGGGACAGGGTATCTGGCTACACCTTC.

The chain joins TRBV5-1 to TRBJ2-7, with TRBD2 identical over 8 bases. CDR3 size: 12 residues. The J segment lost 4 bases and the V segment lost 4 bases, leaving 1 base of the junction unmatched. From germline, CDR1 is SGHRS and CDR2 YFSETQ. The CDR3 DNA reads TGCGCCAGCAGCCGGGAGGGGTACGAGCAGTACTTC. Amino acid sequence: CASSREGYEQYF.

The chain combines TRBV9 with TRBJ1-3; maybe TRBD1 (5 bases). V lost 4 bases, J lost 7 bases, and 12 bases lay in between. The CDR3 runs 13 residues. Germline loops: CDR1 SGDLS, CDR2 YYNGEE. The CDR3 region is CASSSANRNTIYF. The CDR3 nucleotides are TGTGCCAGCAGCTCCGCGAACAGGAACACCATATATTTT. The whole variable domain, remainder taken from reference TRBV9 and TRBJ1-3, is DSGVTQTPKHLITATGQRVTLRCSPRSGDLSVYWYQQSLDQGLQFLIQYYNGEERAKGNILERFSAQQFPDLHSELNLSSLELGDSALYFCASSSANRNTIYFGEGSWLTVV.

The V and J genes are TRBV9 and TRBJ1-1, with 7 bases that match TRBD1. This CDR3 is 14 amino acids long. J gave up 4 bases and V 0 bases, and 3 bases lay outside the gene matches. Germline CDR1 is SGDLS and CDR2 is YYNGEE. The CDR3: CASSVAGTATEAFF. DNA for the CDR3: TGTGCCAGCAGCGTAGCTGGGACAGCCACTGAAGCTTTCTTT.

CDR3 in amino acids: CASSLLGTHRVDEQFF. CDR3 DNA sequence: TGTGCCAGCAGCTTATTAGGTACGCACAGGGTTGATGAGCAGTTCTTC. V gene TRBV7-9 combines with J gene TRBJ2-1, with D perhaps TRBD1 (6 bases). The CDR3 is 16 amino acids. V was cut by 2 bases and J by 8 bases, with 19 bases left in between. The germline V gene has CDR1 SEHNR and CDR2 FQNEAQ (reference sequence).

The chain uses TRBV6-2 or TRBV6-3 and TRBJ1-5, with 7 bases lining up with TRBD1. The CDR3 is 17 amino acids. CDR1 MNHEY and CDR2 SVGEGT come from the germline V gene. V lost 6 bases and J lost 1; bases outside the gene matches: 12. The CDR3 DNA reads as TGTGCCAGCAGCCGCTGGGCAGGGGGAGGAAGCAATCAGCCCCAGCATTTT. Amino acids: CASSRWAGGGSNQPQHF.

This CDR3 is CASSFPRGAEAFF. The DNA for the CDR3 is TGTGCCAGCAGTTTCCCCAGGGGCGCTGAAGCTTTCTTT. The chain joins TRBV12-3 or TRBV12-4 to TRBJ1-1, with D perhaps TRBD1 (6 bases). The CDR3 is made up of 13 amino acids. V lost 3 bases and J 6 bases, leaving 11 bases between the germline ends.

The chain couples TRBV29-1 to TRBJ2-1; no definite D call. Germline V gene sequence: CDR1 SQVTM, CDR2 ANQGSEA. The CDR3 loop spans 12 amino acids. CDR3 in DNA: TGCAGTATCCTCCCTTTCGGCGGAGCCGCGTTCTTC. It codes for CSILPFGGAAFF.

This rearrangement joins TRBV7-9 to TRBJ1-1; D unclear. V gave up 2 bases and J gave up 0 bases, with 10 bases separating them. The CDR3 consists of 15 residues. Germline V gives CDR1 SEHNR, CDR2 FQNEAQ (reference sequence). The CDR3 spells CASSLTGWVNTEAFF. Written as DNA, the CDR3 is TGTGCCAGCAGCTTAACGGGATGGGTGAACACTGAAGCTTTCTTT. Combining the CDR3 with reference TRBV7-9 and TRBJ1-1 gives the whole variable domain DTGVSQNPRHKITKRGQNVTFRCDPISEHNRLYWYRQTLGQGPEFLTYFQNEAQLEKSRLLSDRFSAERPKGSFSTLEIQRTEQGDSAMYLCASSLTGWVNTEAFFGQGTRLTVV.

J is TRBJ1-4 and V is TRBV9; 10 positions match TRBD1. V gave up 1 base and J gave up 7 bases; unmatched junction bases: 7. The CDR3 covers 16 residues. Germline V lookup: CDR1 SGDLS, CDR2 YYNGEE. The CDR3 nucleotides read TGTGCCAGCAGCGTATCCGGGGGGACAGGGGTTGAAAAACTGTTTTTT. The encoded protein is CASSVSGGTGVEKLFF. Complete variable domain (other parts from reference TRBV9 and TRBJ1-4): DSGVTQTPKHLITATGQRVTLRCSPRSGDLSVYWYQQSLDQGLQFLIQYYNGEERAKGNILERFSAQQFPDLHSELNLSSLELGDSALYFCASSVSGGTGVEKLFFGSGTQLSVL.

The J gene is TRBJ1-4, the V gene TRBV12-5; 10 bases fit TRBD1. Germline assignment: CDR1 LGHNT and CDR2 FRNRAP. This CDR3 is 16 amino acids long. The ends lost 2 bases at V and 6 bases at J; junction bases unmatched: 6. CDR3 DNA: TGTGCTAGTGGTTTGTTAGTTGGACAGGGGGATGAAAAACTGTTTTTT. As protein: CASGLLVGQGDEKLFF.

This clone appeared a few times. The chain has TRBV5-1 and TRBJ2-1, with 8 bases matching TRBD2. The germline V gene encodes CDR1 SGHRS and CDR2 YFSETQ. The V gene end was trimmed by 2 bases and the J gene end by 2 bases; junction bases not matched to a gene: 6. CDR3 size: 16 residues. The CDR3 DNA sequence: TGCGCCAGCAGCTTAGCGGGAGTGTTGGCCTACAATGAGCAGTTCTTC. It yields the protein CASSLAGVLAYNEQFF.

The chain couples TRBV30 to TRBJ2-7; the D is unclear. This CDR3 is 11 amino acids long. Germline V CDR1 and CDR2: GTSNPN, SVGIG (reference sequence). The V gene lost 1 base and the J gene lost 3 bases, with 4 bases spanning the gap. The CDR3 DNA reads TGTGCCTGGAGTGAGAGCTACGAGCAGTACTTC. Protein: CAWSESYEQYF.

J is TRBJ1-1 and V is TRBV5-5, with 9 bases fitting TRBD1. Germline loops: CDR1 SGHKS, CDR2 YYEKEE (reference sequence). V lost 4 bases to trimming and J lost 5 bases; unmatched junction nucleotides: 9. The CDR3 runs to 15 residues. CDR3 in DNA: TGTGCCAGCAGCCTCGAAGACAGGGGGTGGACTGAAGCTTTCTTT. This translates into CASSLEDRGWTEAFF.

The V call is TRBV4-3, the J call TRBJ2-5; 11 bases map to TRBD2. This CDR3 contains 16 residues. J was trimmed by 2 bases and V by 1 base; bases with no gene match: 3. CDR1 is LGHNA, CDR2 YSLEER, per germline. CDR3 nucleotides: TGCGCCAGCAGCCAAGGGACTAGCGGGTCTCAAGAGACCCAGTACTTC. Protein: CASSQGTSGSQETQYF.